This TCR beta chain came from a study of T cell responses to AZD1222 COVID-19 vaccine. Broader study findings: Baseline testing showed seropositivity in only a handful of AZD1222 recipients. In the spike-specific TCR repertoire, nearly half reportedly target unmutated variant regions. Repertoire sampling happened only post peak T cell response. Mapped onto spike, vaccine-associated CD4 TCRs spanned it and were dominant at 160-218 and 743-854.

The CDR3 has 13 amino acids. Germline values: CDR1 LNHDA, CDR2 SQIVND (reference sequence). The V end lost 7 bases, the J end lost 8 bases, and 17 bases lay between the germline ends. Note on this clone: Its antigen is undetermined.

Some clones are missing from TCRdb's copy, which holds only in-frame ones; the method was immunoSEQ multiplex PCR. This sample has about 160,000 clones; 89% occur once, and the top ten carry about 4.7%. This specimen was peripheral blood, taken on day 0 of AZD1222 vaccination. The chain joins TRBV19 to TRBJ1-2; possibly TRBD1 for D (5 bases). The sequence was collected from an adult in good health. The CDR3 loop reads CASKIPWGEGYTF. The DNA for the CDR3 is TGTGCCAGTAAAATCCCATGGGGCGAGGGCTACACCTTC.